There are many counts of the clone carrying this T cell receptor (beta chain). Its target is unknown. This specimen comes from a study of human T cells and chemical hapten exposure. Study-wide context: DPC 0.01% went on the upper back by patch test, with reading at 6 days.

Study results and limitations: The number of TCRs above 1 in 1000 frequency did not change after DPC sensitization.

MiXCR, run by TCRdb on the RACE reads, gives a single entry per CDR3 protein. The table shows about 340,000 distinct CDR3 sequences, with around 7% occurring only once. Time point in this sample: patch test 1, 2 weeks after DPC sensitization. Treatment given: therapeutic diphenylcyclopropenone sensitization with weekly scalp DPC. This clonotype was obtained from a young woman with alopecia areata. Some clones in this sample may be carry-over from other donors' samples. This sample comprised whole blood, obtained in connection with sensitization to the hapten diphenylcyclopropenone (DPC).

CDR3 nucleotides: TGTGCCAGCAGTTTCGGGGGCCCGACCACAGATACGCAGTATTTT. Protein sequence: CASSFGGPTTDTQYF. This chain links TRBV27 with TRBJ2-3; D is possibly TRBD1 or TRBD2 (6 bases each). CDR3 length: 15 residues. The germline gives CDR1 MNHEY, CDR2 SMNVEV (reference sequence). V was clipped by 3 bases and J by 2 bases, with 12 bases between them.